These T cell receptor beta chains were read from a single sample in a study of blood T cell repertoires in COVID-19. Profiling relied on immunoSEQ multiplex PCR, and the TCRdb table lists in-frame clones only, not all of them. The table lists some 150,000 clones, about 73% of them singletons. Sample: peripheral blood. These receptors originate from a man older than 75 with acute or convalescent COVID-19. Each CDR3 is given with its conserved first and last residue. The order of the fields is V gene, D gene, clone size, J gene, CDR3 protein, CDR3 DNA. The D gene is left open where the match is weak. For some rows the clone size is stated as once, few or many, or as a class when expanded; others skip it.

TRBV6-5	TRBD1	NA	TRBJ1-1	CASSRQGEYTEAFF	TGTGCCAGCAGTCGACAGGGGGAGTACACTGAAGCTTTCTTT
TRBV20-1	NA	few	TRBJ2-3	CSASLNTQYF	TGCAGTGCTAGCCTAAATACGCAGTATTTT
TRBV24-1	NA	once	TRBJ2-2	CATAGLGTSGELFF	TGTGCCACCGCAGGGTTGGGGACTTCCGGGGAGCTGTTTTTT
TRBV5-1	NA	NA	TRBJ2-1	CASSLVYRATYNEQFF	TGCGCCAGCAGCTTGGTGTACAGGGCTACCTACAATGAGCAGTTCTTC
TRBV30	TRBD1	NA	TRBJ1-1	CAWSHKGALTEAFF	TGTGCCTGGAGCCACAAGGGGGCGCTCACTGAAGCTTTCTTT
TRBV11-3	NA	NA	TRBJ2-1	CASSYKSGATSRGNEQFF	TGTGCCAGCAGCTATAAATCGGGAGCGACTAGTCGGGGTAATGAGCAGTTCTTC
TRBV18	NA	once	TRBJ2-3	CASSPPQIGNTDTQYF	TGTGCCAGCTCACCACCACAGATAGGTAACACAGATACGCAGTATTTT
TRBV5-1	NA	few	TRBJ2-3	CASSLGQLFTDTQYF	TGCGCCAGCAGCTTAGGACAGTTATTCACAGATACGCAGTATTTT
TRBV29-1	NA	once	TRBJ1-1	CSVARGGTEAFF	TGCAGCGTTGCCAGGGGCGGCACTGAAGCTTTCTTT
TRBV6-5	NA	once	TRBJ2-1	CASTNSGSYNEQFF	TGTGCCAGCACGAATAGCGGCTCGTACAATGAGCAGTTCTTC
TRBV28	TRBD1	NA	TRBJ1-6	CASSPGQGGSPLHF	TGTGCCAGCAGTCCGGGACAGGGCGGTTCACCCCTCCACTTT
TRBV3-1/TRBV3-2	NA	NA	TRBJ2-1	CASSHELGRGVQNEQFF	TGTGCCAGCAGCCATGAACTCGGCAGGGGGGTACAAAATGAGCAGTTCTTC
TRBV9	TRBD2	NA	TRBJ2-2	CASSVAGTSANTGELFF	TGTGCCAGCAGCGTAGCTGGGACTAGCGCGAACACCGGGGAGCTGTTTTTT
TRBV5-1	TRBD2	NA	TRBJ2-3	CASSLLAGGSDTQYF	TGCGCCAGCAGCTTACTAGCGGGGGGGTCCGATACGCAGTATTTT
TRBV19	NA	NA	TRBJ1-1	CASSRTGMNTEAFF	TGTGCCAGTAGTAGAACAGGGATGAACACTGAAGCTTTCTTT
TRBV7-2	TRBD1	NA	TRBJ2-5	CASSKTGPWSSYQETQYF	TGTGCCAGCAGCAAGACAGGGCCTTGGTCCTCGTACCAAGAGACCCAGTACTTC
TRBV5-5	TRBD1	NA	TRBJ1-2	CASSPDRVIGYTF	TGTGCCAGCAGTCCCGACAGGGTCATAGGCTACACCTTC
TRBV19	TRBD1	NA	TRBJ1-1	CASSADRGMNTEAFF	TGTGCCAGTAGTGCCGACAGGGGGATGAACACTGAAGCTTTCTTT
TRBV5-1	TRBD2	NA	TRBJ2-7	CASSLGGGGTAEQYF	TGCGCCAGCAGCTTGGGGGGCGGGGGAACCGCTGAGCAGTACTTC
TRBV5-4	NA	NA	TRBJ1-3	CASSLQDSGNTIYF	TGTGCCAGCAGCTTGCAGGACAGTGGAAACACCATATATTTT
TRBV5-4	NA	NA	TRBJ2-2	CASTTDGGTGELFF	TGTGCCAGCACCACCGACGGGGGAACCGGGGAGCTGTTTTTT
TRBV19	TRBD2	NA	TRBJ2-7	CASSMRLAGAITYEQYF	TGTGCCAGTAGTATGAGGCTAGCGGGGGCGATAACCTACGAGCAGTACTTC
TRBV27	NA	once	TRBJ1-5	CASSPLTGYQPQHF	TGTGCCAGCAGCCCCCTAACAGGGTACCAGCCCCAGCATTTT
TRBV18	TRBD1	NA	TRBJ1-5	CASSPTGGLEPQHF	TGTGCCAGCTCACCAACAGGGGGCCTGGAGCCCCAGCATTTT
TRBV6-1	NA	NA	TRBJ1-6	CASSGGVSGSNSPLHF	TGTGCCAGCAGTGGGGGCGTATCAGGTAGTAATTCACCCCTCCACTTT
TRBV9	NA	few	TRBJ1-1	CASSVAASENTEAFF	TGTGCCAGCAGCGTAGCCGCCTCAGAGAACACTGAAGCTTTCTTT
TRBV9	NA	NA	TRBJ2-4	CASSVYRAGDIQYF	TGTGCCAGCAGCGTATACAGGGCTGGGGACATTCAGTACTTC
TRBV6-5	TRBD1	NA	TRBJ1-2	CASSSVAGGNYGYTF	TGTGCCAGCAGTTCGGTAGCAGGGGGGAACTATGGCTACACCTTC
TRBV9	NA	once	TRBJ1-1	CASSVGLGQSNTEAFF	TGTGCCAGCAGCGTAGGTCTCGGACAATCGAACACTGAAGCTTTCTTT
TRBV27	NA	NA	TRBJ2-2	CASSTRGAGELFF	TGTGCCAGCAGCACCAGGGGCGCCGGGGAGCTGTTTTTT
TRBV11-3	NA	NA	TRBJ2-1	CASSPLGGRGEQFF	TGTGCCAGCAGCCCCCTCGGAGGGCGGGGTGAGCAGTTCTTC
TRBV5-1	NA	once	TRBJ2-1	CASSLERQLYNEQFF	TGCGCCAGCAGCTTAGAGCGACAGCTTTACAATGAGCAGTTCTTC
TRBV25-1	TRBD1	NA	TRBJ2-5	CASRGAGGQFETQYF	TGTGCCAGCAGAGGGGCTGGGGGACAGTTTGAGACCCAGTACTTC
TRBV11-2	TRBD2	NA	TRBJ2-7	CASSLDISGGLYEQYF	TGTGCCAGCAGCTTAGATATTAGCGGGGGCCTTTACGAGCAGTACTTC
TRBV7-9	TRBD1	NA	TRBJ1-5	CASSSGQGGQPQHF	TGTGCCAGCAGCTCGGGACAGGGAGGACAGCCCCAGCATTTT
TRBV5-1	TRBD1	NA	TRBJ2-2	CASSLDQGDTGELFF	TGCGCCAGCAGCCTCGATCAGGGGGACACCGGGGAGCTGTTTTTT
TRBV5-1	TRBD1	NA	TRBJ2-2	CASSLGQAAGELFF	TGCGCCAGCAGCCTAGGACAGGCGGCCGGGGAGCTGTTTTTT
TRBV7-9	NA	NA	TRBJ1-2	CASSSGLYGYTF	TGTGCCAGCAGCTCCGGACTGTATGGCTACACCTTC